This TCR beta chain was observed in a study of cytomegalovirus exposure and HLA in healthy donors (dated by TCRdb to about 2017). The study in broad terms: An earlier analysis of approximately 590 of the donors reported 250 to 350 Gb of sequence data and around 110 million unique TCR beta sequences from roughly 200 million T cells. Approximately 310 gigabases of sequencing data and tens of millions of unique TCR sequences were included in an early release covering roughly 600 HLA-typed donors. Of the approximately 400 genotyped donors, 75% to 85% were placed in the genetic ancestry cluster associated with self-reported Caucasian donors. The study was designed to test whether signatures of past pathogen exposure could be identified by cataloging public T cell receptors. Using immunosequencing, the study profiled T cell repertoires from roughly 650 subjects and related those repertoires to cytomegalovirus serostatus. Along with the approximately 670-subject first cohort, a separate validation cohort of around 120 different subjects was used. The study combined high-throughput TCR immunosequencing, statistical association of individual TCRs with disease status, and machine learning to predict cytomegalovirus infection status. A later analysis re-examined previously published TCR beta repertoires from about 670 donors and added high-resolution HLA genotyping to investigate patterns of TCR occurrence. Rather than drawing on any new phenotypic data, the later analysis identified candidate immune exposures from TCR beta sequences and the way those sequences occurred across donors. In an earlier analysis of several hundred of the donors, high-throughput TCR beta sequencing was used to judge whether each TCR beta V gene segment behaved as functional or pseudogenic. Alongside the repertoire data, information on donor age, sex, ethnicity and CMV serostatus was compiled. Genome-wide SNP genotypes for about 65% of the roughly 670 donors were used in a later genetic analysis, which treated that subset as a discovery cohort. All discovery cohort repertoires had been generated on a single sequencing platform. Class I and class II HLA loci were covered by the typing at four-digit resolution. Typing coverage varied by locus: about 620-630 donors for A, B, C, DRB1 and DQB1; approximately 500 for DQA1; more than 600 for DPA1; around 490 for DPB1. About five DR-DQ haplotypes were treated as single units for association and clustering because of strong linkage in the cohort. On average, roughly 200,000 unique TCR beta nucleotide sequences were sequenced per donor among 350 to 400 genotyped donors of the cohort, with roughly 19% of those sequences being non-productive.

The cohort comprised 550 to 700 healthy bone marrow donors. All cohort members were sampled while nominally healthy, although unrecorded immune exposures were likely present. The donor was CMV seronegative and was included in the group of 352 seronegative cohort members. Every donor gave a peripheral blood sample, and the peripheral blood mononuclear cells from that sample were used for TCR beta sequencing. Genomic DNA extraction from the blood cell samples was performed with the Qiagen DNeasy Blood Extraction Kit. In the case of this clone: The antigen it recognizes is unknown.

CDR1 and CDR2, looked up from the germline V gene (reference sequence), are LNHDA and SQIVND. There are 16 amino acids in the CDR3, from cysteine to phenylalanine inclusive. The DNA shown is the 48-base CDR3, in frame from base 1. V has 5 bases trimmed and J has 3 bases trimmed; junction bases matching no gene number 8. Libraries were prepared through the immunoSEQ multiplex PCR assay. For the multiplex PCR, a mixture combining 60 forward primers for TCR Vbeta segments and 13 reverse primers for TCR Jbeta segments was used. Amplification of the CDR3 region of rearranged TCR beta genes was performed with a multiplex PCR assay on genomic DNA. The Illumina HiSeq System was used to sequence the amplified TCR beta libraries as 87-base-pair reads. On the authors' methods: A later analysis tallied some 79 million unique TCR beta chains across the 666 repertoires, and approximately 11 million of those chains were shared by two or more donors. Raw reads were error-corrected and collapsed into unique sequences by a nearest-neighbor algorithm in which closely related sequences were merged to remove PCR and sequencing errors. Alignment of CDR3 sequences to IMGT reference sequences was used to assign V, D and J gene segments. Each retained sequence needed at least a six-nucleotide match to both a V gene segment and a J gene segment. A rearrangement counted as productive if the CDR3 had no stop codons and remained in frame with V and J, and every other rearrangement counted as non-productive. Following IMGT convention, CDR3 was defined as the stretch from the second conserved V-encoded cysteine to the conserved J-encoded phenylalanine. In an earlier analysis of more than 550 of the donors, sequences lacking an unambiguous match to a single V gene segment were excluded. An earlier analysis of 587 of the donors classified V segments as functional when productive rearrangements were above 56.7% and as segregating when the standard deviation between donors was above 5%. A statistical classification framework was developed to diagnose cytomegalovirus status using the catalog of TCR beta chain sequences. In a later analysis, TCR nucleotide sequences were compared against IMGT/GENE-DB human TR gene sequences so that V and J genes could be assigned. A later analysis assigned CDR3 sequences and most-parsimonious VDJ recombination scenarios with the TCRdist pipeline. A later analysis defined each TCR beta chain by its CDR3 amino acid sequence plus V-gene family, and excluded reads lacking a unique V-gene family. To address suspected cross-contamination and a sequencing artifact, a later analysis removed some 620 highly shared, low-generation-probability nucleotide sequences. In a later analysis, a clonal expansion index for each public chain was calculated from normalized within-repertoire ranks of inferred template counts. A later analysis computed generation probabilities with a VDJ recombination model fitted to out-of-frame rearrangements, and checked the results against IGoR. Hypergeometric tests were used in a later analysis to score TCR-TCR, TCR-HLA and TCR-CMV co-occurrence, with a repertoire-size bias correction applied to the TCR pairs. False discovery rates were estimated in a later analysis by permuting HLA or CMV assignments 20 times. In a later analysis, co-occurring TCRs were grouped with DBSCAN, and TCRdist sequence similarity was added when clustering was performed within HLA-allele-positive subsets. Repertoires with fewer than 30,000 or more than 120,000 public chains, plus five repertoires with anomalous nucleotide sharing, were excluded from co-occurrence clustering. TCRdb mirrors the immuneACCESS table, restricted to in-frame sequences. Some clones are absent from its copies; in checked studies, under half trace to an unresolved V gene, and the reason for the others is unknown. That table is the source of V, J and clone size, and D and trimming were worked out from the DNA. The table for this sample records 120,000 to 150,000 clones. In total, the top ten clones hold 2% to 2.5% of the sample.

The investigation overall reported the following: Presence/absence analyses assumed roughly uniform sequencing depth across donors, an assumption that may not hold. Because HLA typing was unavailable for some donors at each locus, only the typed subset was used in association tests. A later analysis found that TCR association rates varied across HLA loci, with DRB1 alleles showing the most associated TCRs and HLA-C alleles the fewest. According to a later analysis, parvovirus B19, influenza, CMV and Epstein-Barr virus appeared linked to several top co-occurrence clusters. Because the 87-base-pair reads could not distinguish some IMGT-functional V segments, including TRBV6-2 and TRBV6-3, those segments were excluded. Correlated functional status among segregating V segments might reflect linkage disequilibrium, but an unknown experimental factor could not be ruled out. An earlier analysis of 587 of the donors showed that most TCR beta V segments appeared in productive rearrangements either about 87% or about 30% of the time, which broadly matched IMGT annotations. In a later analysis, most CMV-associated TCR beta chains were found to appear HLA-restricted, with HLA associations seemingly driven largely by CMV exposure. Three of the identified cytomegalovirus-associated TCR beta chains were confirmed in vitro to be specific for cytomegalovirus antigens. The classifier was reported to diagnose cytomegalovirus status with high specificity and sensitivity in both the original and validation cohorts. This cohort had only TCR beta chains sequenced, and the lack of alpha or paired-chain data limited which features could be detected. When HLA alleles, especially DR and DQ, strongly co-occurred, TCR associations were difficult to assign to individual alleles. A group of highly shared sequence variants was considered likely to be a technical artifact of the sequencing pipeline. In a later analysis, HLA-associated TCR beta chains were found to be more clonally expanded and to have lower generation probabilities than equally common non-associated chains. A later genetic analysis reported fewer N-insertions in productive TCRs among donors in an Asian-associated ancestry cluster than the roughly 620-donor mean. Specific HLA alleles were associated with 15,000 to 20,000 TCR beta sequences at a false discovery rate of 0.05 in a later analysis. The study listed 150 to 200 TCR beta chains as associated with cytomegalovirus. While some public TCRs were present in many individuals, most TCR sequences turned up only very rarely across donors. A further reported finding was that TCR beta sequences accurately predicted the HLA-A and HLA-B alleles for most subjects in the first cohort. In a later genetic analysis, a missense DCLRE1C variant was associated with V-gene and J-gene trimming of TCR beta chains, and the association was replicated in an independent cohort. The authors suggested that the approach could potentially be extended to other disease states and immunological phenotypes. The earlier analysis of about 600 of the donors excluded about 16 rarely observed V segments, including chromosome 9 orphons, because counts were too low. For the cohort, immune exposure information was limited to CMV serostatus.

This sequence was found in a woman aged 18-35 years in good health and CMV-seronegative. The sequence is built from TRBV19 and TRBJ2-3; 10 nucleotides in the junction match TRBD2. Specimen: PBMCs. The bases read TGTGCCAGTAGTGACCCTCCTAGCGGGAGAACAGATACGCAGTATTTT. Its amino acids are CASSDPPSGRTDTQYF.